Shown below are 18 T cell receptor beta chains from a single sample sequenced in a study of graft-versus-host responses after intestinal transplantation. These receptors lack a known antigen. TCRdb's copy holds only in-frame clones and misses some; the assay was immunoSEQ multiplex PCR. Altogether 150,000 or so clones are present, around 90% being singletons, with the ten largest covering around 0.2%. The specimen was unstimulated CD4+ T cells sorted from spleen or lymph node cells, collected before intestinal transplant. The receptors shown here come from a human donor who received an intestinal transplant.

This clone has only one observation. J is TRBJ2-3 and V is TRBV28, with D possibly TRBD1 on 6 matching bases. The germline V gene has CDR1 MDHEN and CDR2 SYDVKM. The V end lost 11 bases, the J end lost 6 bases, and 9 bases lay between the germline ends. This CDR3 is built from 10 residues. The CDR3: CASRGDTQYF. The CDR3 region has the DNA TGTGCCTCCAGGGGTGATACGCAGTATTTT.

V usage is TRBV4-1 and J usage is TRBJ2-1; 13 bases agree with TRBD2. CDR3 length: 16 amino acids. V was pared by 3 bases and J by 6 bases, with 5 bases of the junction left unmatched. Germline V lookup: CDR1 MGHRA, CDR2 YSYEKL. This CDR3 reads CASSQPTSGRANEQFF. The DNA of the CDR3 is TGCGCCAGCAGCCAGCCTACTAGCGGGAGGGCCAATGAGCAGTTCTTC.

The CDR3 DNA reads as TGTGCCAGCAGCCCCCTTGGGCTCTCTGGGGCCAACGTCCTGACTTTC. It encodes CASSPLGLSGANVLTF. The V gene is TRBV7-3, the J gene TRBJ2-6; no definite D call. Germline CDR1 reads SGHTA; CDR2 reads FQGTGA. V was cut by 5 bases and J by 0 bases, with 11 bases left in between. This CDR3 has 16 amino acids.

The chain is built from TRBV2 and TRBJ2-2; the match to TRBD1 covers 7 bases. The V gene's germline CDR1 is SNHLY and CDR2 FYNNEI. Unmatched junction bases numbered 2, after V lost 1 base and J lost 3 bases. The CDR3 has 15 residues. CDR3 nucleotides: TGTGCCAGCAGTGAAGGGGGACAGTACACCGGGGAGCTGTTTTTT. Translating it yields CASSEGGQYTGELFF.

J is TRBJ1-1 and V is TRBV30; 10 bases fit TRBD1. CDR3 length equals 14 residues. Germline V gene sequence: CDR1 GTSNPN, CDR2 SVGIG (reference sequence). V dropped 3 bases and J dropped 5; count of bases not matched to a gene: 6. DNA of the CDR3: TGTGCCTGGAGAGAGCCGGGACAGGGGACTGAAGCTTTCTTT. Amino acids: CAWREPGQGTEAFF.

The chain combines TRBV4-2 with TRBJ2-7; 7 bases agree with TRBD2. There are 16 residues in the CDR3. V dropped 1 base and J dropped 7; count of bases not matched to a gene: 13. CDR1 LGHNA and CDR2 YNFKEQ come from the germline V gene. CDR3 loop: CASSQGPGGSVKEQYF. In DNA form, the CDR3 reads TGTGCCAGCAGCCAAGGCCCGGGGGGTTCTGTTAAGGAGCAGTACTTC.

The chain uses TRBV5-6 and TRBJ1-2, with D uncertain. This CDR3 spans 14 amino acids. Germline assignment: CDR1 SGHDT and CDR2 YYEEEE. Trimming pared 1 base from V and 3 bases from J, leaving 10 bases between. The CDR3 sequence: CASSLWGEDYGYTF. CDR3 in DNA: TGTGCCAGCAGCTTGTGGGGTGAGGACTATGGCTACACCTTC. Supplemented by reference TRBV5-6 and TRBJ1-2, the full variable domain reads DAGVTQSPTHLIKTRGQQVTLRCSPKSGHDTVSWYQQALGQGPQFIFQYYEEEERQRGNFPDRFSGHQFPNYSSELNVNALLLGDSALYLCASSLWGEDYGYTFGSGTRLTVV.

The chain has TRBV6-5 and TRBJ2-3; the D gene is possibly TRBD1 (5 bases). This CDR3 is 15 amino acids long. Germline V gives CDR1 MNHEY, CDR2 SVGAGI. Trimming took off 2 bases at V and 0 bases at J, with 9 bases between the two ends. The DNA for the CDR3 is TGTGCCAGCAGTTACGACCGACAGAGCACAGATACGCAGTATTTT. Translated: CASSYDRQSTDTQYF.

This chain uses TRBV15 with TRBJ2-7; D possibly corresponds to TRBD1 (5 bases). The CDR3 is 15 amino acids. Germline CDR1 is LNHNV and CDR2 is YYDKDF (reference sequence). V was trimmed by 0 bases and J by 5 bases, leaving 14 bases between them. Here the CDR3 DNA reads TGTGCCACCAGCAGAGATCTCACAGGAACTGACGAGCAGTACTTC. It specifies CATSRDLTGTDEQYF.

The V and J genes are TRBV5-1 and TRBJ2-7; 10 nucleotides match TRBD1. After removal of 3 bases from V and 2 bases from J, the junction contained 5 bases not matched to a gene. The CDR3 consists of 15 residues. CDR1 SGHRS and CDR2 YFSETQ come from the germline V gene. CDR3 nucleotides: TGCGCCAGCAGCTCCCGACAGGGGGCCCCCTACGAGCAGTACTTC. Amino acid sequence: CASSSRQGAPYEQYF.

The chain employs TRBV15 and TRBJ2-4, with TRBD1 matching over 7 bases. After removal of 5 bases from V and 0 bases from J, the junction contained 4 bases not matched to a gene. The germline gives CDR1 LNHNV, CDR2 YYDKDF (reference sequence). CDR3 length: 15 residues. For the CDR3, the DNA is TGTGCCACCAGCGTGACAGGGCGAGCCAAAAACATTCAGTACTTC. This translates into CATSVTGRAKNIQYF.

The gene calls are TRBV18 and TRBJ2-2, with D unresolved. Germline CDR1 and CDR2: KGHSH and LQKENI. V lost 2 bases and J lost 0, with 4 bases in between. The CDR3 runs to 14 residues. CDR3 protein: CASSPGANTGELFF. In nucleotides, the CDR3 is TGTGCCAGCTCACCAGGGGCGAACACCGGGGAGCTGTTTTTT.

In nucleotides, the CDR3 is TGCGCCAGCAGCTTTGGGAACAGGGGGCGAGAGACCCAGTACTTC. Its protein is CASSFGNRGRETQYF. This chain links TRBV5-1 with TRBJ2-5, with 9 bases that match TRBD1. The CDR3 has 15 residues. Germline CDR1 is SGHRS and CDR2 is YFSETQ. Trimming took 2 bases from V and 4 from J; bases not matched to a gene: 6.

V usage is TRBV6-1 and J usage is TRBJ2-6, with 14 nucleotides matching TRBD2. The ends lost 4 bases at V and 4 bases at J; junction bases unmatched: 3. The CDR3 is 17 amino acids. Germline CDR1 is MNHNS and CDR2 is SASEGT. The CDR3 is CASSAGLAGAGANVLTF. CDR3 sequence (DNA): TGTGCCAGCAGTGCGGGACTAGCGGGAGCCGGGGCCAACGTCCTGACTTTC.

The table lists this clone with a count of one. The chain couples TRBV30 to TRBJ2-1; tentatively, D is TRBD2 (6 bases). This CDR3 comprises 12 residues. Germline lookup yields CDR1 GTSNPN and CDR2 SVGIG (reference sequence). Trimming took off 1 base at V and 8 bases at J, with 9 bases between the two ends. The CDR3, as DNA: TGTGCCTGGAGTGCGACTAGTCATGAGCAGTTCTTC. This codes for CAWSATSHEQFF.

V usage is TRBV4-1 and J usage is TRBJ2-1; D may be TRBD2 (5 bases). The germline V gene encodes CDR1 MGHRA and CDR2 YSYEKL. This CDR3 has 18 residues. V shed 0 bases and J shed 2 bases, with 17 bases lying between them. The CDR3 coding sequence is TGCGCCAGCAGCCAAGATCATGGCAGCCGGGGAACCTACAATGAGCAGTTCTTC. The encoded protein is CASSQDHGSRGTYNEQFF.

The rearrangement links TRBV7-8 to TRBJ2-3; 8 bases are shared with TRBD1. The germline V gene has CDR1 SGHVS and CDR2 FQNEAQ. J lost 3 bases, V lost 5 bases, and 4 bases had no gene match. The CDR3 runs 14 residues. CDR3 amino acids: CASSLDRVTDTQYF. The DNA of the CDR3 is TGTGCCAGCAGCCTGGACAGGGTAACAGATACGCAGTATTTT.

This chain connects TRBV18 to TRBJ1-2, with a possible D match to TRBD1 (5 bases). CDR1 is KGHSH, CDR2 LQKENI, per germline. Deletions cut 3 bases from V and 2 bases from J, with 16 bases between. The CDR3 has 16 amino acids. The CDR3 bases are TGTGCCAGCTCACCCTTCCCGCCTACAGGCAACTATGGCTACACCTTC. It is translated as CASSPFPPTGNYGYTF.